Reported below is one T cell receptor (beta chain). Its target is unknown. The data belong to a study of OX40 agonist ivuxolimab in advanced cancers. The overall study: The patients got ivuxolimab, which is an agonistic anti-OX40 (CD134) antibody. Having had anti-PD-1, anti-PD-L1 or anti-CTLA-4 therapy before was allowed, and around 39% had some.

Sequenced by immunoSEQ multiplex PCR; TCRdb stores in-frame clones only, minus some. The table has 6,000 or so clones, about 73% seen once; the top ten hold 35% to 45%. Study results and limitations: In general, CD8+ T cells held more expanded clones than CD4+ did, on average.

The CDR3 spans 19 residues. V lost 6 bases and J 4 bases, leaving 29 bases between the germline ends. The germline gives CDR1 LNHNV, CDR2 YYDKDF (reference sequence). The TCR sequence derives from an adult with an advanced solid tumor such as melanoma, head and neck, liver or kidney cancer. The chain recombines TRBV15 with TRBJ2-3, with D possibly TRBD1 on 8 matching bases. Sequences were derived from CD4+ or CD8+ T cells sorted from blood, sampled in a trial of the OX40 agonist ivuxolimab. CDR3 loop: CATRQTPGEDREGPDTQYF. CDR3 DNA sequence: TGTGCCACCAGGCAAACCCCCGGGGAGGACAGGGAGGGACCAGATACGCAGTATTTT.